This T cell receptor beta chain was observed in a study of T-cell reconstitution after alpha-beta-depleted transplantation in children. Trimming pared 6 bases from V and 7 bases from J, leaving 18 bases between. The CDR3 is made up of 13 amino acids. Germline CDR1 is DFQATT and CDR2 is SNEGSKA (reference sequence). Construction of the TCRbeta library involved unique molecular identifiers. TCRdb reprocessed the PCR reads with MiXCR, giving one entry per CDR3 protein. Seen here are 90,000 to 100,000 distinct CDR3 sequences, 10% to 15% observed once, and the top ten hold around 14%. This clonotype has a count of ten or more.

The source material was PBMCs from the stem cell graft donor, sampled from the stem cell graft. The chain uses TRBV20-1 and TRBJ2-5, with D uncertain. This receptor was identified in a human donor who donated a stem cell graft to a child with inherited bone marrow failure. The CDR3 loop reads CSAPGPGRGTQYF. DNA for the CDR3: TGCAGTGCCCCCGGGCCAGGTCGTGGGACCCAGTACTTC.